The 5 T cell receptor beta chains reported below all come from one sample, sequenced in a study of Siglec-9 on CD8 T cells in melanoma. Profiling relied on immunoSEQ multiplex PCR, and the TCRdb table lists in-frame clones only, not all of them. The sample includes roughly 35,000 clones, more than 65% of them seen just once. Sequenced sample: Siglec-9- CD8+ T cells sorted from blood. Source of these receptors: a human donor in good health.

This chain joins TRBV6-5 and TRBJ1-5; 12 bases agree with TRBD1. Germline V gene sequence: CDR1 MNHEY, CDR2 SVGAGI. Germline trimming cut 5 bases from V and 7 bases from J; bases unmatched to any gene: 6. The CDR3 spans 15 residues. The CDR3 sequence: CASSPGQGAGQPQHF. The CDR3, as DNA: TGTGCCAGCAGTCCGGGACAGGGGGCAGGACAGCCCCAGCATTTT.

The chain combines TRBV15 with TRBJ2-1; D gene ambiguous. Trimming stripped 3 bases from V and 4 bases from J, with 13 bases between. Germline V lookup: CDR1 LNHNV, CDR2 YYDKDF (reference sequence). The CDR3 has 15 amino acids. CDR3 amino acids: CATSRVGYRYNEQFF. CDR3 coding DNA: TGTGCCACCAGCAGGGTAGGCTACCGATACAATGAGCAGTTCTTC.

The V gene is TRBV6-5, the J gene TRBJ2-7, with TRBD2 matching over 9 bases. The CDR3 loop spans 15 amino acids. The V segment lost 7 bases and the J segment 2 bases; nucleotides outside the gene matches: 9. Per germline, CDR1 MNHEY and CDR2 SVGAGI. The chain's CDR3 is CASTRDSGSPYEQYF. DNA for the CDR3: TGTGCCAGCACCCGAGATAGCGGGAGTCCCTACGAGCAGTACTTC.

The CDR3 region has the DNA TGTGCCATCAGTGGAGGGACAGGGGGCTACGAGCAGTACTTC. Its translation is CAISGGTGGYEQYF. The chain couples TRBV10-3 to TRBJ2-7, with 11 positions matching TRBD1. The V segment lost 4 bases and the J segment 3 bases; nucleotides outside the gene matches: 2. This CDR3 region has 14 residues. From germline, CDR1 is ENHRY and CDR2 SYGVKD.

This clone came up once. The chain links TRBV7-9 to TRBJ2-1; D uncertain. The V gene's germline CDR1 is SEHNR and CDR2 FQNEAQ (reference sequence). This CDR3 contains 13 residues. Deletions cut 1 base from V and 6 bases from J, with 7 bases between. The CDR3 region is CASSLVLRNEQFF. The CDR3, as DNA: TGTGCCAGCAGCTTAGTCCTTCGCAATGAGCAGTTCTTC.